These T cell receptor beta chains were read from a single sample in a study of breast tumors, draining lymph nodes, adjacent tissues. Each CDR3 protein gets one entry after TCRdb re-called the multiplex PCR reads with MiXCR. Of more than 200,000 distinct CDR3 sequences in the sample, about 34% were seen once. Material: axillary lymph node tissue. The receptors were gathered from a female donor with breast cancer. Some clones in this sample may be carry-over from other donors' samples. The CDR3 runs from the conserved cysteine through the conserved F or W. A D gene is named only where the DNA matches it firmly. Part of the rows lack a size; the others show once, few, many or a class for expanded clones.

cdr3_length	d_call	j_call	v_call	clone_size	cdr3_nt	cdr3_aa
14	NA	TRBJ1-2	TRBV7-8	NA	TGTGCCAGCAGCTTAGGCAGCGCGAACTATGGCTACACCTTC	CASSLGSANYGYTF
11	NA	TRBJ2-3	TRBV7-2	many	TGTGCCAGCAGGGGGTGGGATACGCAGTATTTT	CASRGWDTQYF
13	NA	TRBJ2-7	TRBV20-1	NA	TGCAGTGCTCTAGGGGGGAGAGCCTACGAGCAGTACTTC	CSALGGRAYEQYF
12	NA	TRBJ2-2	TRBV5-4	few	TGTGCCAGCAGCGCGGGGCGCGGGGAGCTGTTTTTT	CASSAGRGELFF
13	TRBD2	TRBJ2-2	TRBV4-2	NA	TGTGCCAGCAGCCAAGGGACTAGCGGGGAGCTGTTTTTT	CASSQGTSGELFF
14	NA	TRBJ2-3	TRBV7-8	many	TGTGCCAGCGGTTCTGCTTGGGGCACAGATACGCAGTATTTT	CASGSAWGTDTQYF
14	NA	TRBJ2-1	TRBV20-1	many	TGCAGTGCTAGTAGGCTAGCCATCTACAATGAGCAGTTCTTC	CSASRLAIYNEQFF
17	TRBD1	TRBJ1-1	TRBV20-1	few	TGCAGTGCTAGGAGGACAGGGGGGATTTCCATGAACACTGAAGCTTTCTTT	CSARRTGGISMNTEAFF
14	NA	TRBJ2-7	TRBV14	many	TGTGCCAGCAGCCAAGAGCCCAGTTCATCCGAGCAGTACTTC	CASSQEPSSSEQYF
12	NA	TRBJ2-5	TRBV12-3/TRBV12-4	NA	TGTGCCACACTCCTCGCGGGGGAGACCCAGTACTTC	CATLLAGETQYF
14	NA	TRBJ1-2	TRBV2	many	TGTGCCAGCAAGGTCCGGGGTGAAGACTATGGCTACACCTTC	CASKVRGEDYGYTF
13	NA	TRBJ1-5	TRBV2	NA	TGTGCCAGCAGTACGGACGGCAATCAGCCCCAGCATTTT	CASSTDGNQPQHF
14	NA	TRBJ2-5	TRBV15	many	TGTGCCACCAGCAGAGAAGCGGTCGGAGGGACCCAGTACTTC	CATSREAVGGTQYF
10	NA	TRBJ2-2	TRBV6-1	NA	TGTGCCAGCAGTGATGTGGGGCTGTTTTTT	CASSDVGLFF
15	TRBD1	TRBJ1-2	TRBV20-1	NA	TGCAGTGCTAGAGATATCGGGACAGGGCCCTATGGCTACACCTTC	CSARDIGTGPYGYTF
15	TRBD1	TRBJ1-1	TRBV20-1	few	TGCAGTGCTAAATTATCCGGGACAGGGGTTGGTGAAGCTTTCTTT	CSAKLSGTGVGEAFF
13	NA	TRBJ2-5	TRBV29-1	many	TGCAGCGTTGGCCATCGTTTGACGCAGACCCAGTACTTC	CSVGHRLTQTQYF
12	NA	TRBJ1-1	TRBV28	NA	TGTGCCAGCAGTGAAGTGGGACACCTGTCCGCCTTT	CASSEVGHLSAF
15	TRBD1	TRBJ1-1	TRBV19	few	TGTGCCAGTATTCCCGCGGGACAGATGAACACTGAAGCTTTCTTT	CASIPAGQMNTEAFF
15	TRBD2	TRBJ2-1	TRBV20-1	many	TGCAGTGCTAGGCAAAGCGGGAGGGCGGACAATGAGCAGTTCTTC	CSARQSGRADNEQFF
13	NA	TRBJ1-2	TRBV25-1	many	TGTGCCAGCAGTACAGACAGCCTGTCCGGCTACACCTTC	CASSTDSLSGYTF
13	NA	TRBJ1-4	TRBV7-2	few	TGTGCCAGCAGCTTACAGGGAAATGAAAAACTGTTTTTT	CASSLQGNEKLFF
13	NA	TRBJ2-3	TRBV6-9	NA	TGTGCCAGCAGTCGGACGGAACCGGATACGCAGTATTTT	CASSRTEPDTQYF
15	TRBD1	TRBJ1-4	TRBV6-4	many	TGTGCCAGCAGTAGACAGGGAGGGAGGGTTGAAAAACTGTTTTTT	CASSRQGGRVEKLFF
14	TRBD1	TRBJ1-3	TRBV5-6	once	TGTGCCAGACAGGGGTTAAGCTCTGGAAACACCATATATTTT	CARQGLSSGNTIYF
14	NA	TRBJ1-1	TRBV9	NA	TGTGCCAGCAGCGTATCAGGGAAGGACACTGAAGCTTTCTTT	CASSVSGKDTEAFF
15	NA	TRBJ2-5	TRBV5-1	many	TGCGCCAGCAGCTTGACTACCGGCGTGAGAGAGACCCAGTACTTC	CASSLTTGVRETQYF
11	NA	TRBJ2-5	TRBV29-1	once	TGCAGCACCCCCGGTGGAGAGACCCAGTACTTC	CSTPGGETQYF
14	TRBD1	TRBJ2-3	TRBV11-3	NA	TGTGCCAGCAGCTGGACAGGGGTGGCAGATACGCAGTATTTT	CASSWTGVADTQYF
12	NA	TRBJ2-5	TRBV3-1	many	TGTGCCAGCAGCCTCAATAAAGAGACCCAGTACTTC	CASSLNKETQYF
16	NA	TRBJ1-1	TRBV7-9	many	TGTGCCAGCAGCCGGGGCGGGGGGGGCAGGGGCACTGAAGCTTTCTTT	CASSRGGGGRGTEAFF
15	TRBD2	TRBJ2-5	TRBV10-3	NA	TGTGCTAGTATGGTGACGGGAGGGTCCCAAGAGACCCAGTACTTC	CASMVTGGSQETQYF
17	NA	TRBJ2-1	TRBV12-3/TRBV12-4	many	TGTGCCAGCAGTTTTGGGCAGCCGGGGAGCTCCTACAATGAGCAGTTCTTC	CASSFGQPGSSYNEQFF
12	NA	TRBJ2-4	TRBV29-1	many	TGCAGCGTTGAATCATTGGGAGCTCATCAGTACTTC	CSVESLGAHQYF
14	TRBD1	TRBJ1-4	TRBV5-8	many	TGTGCCAGCAGCTTCGGACAGGTGAATGAAAAACTGTTTTTT	CASSFGQVNEKLFF
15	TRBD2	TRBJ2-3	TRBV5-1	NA	TGCGCCAGCAGCTTGGTGACTAGCGGGATTAATGAGCAGTATTTT	CASSLVTSGINEQYF
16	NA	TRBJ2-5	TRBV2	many	TGTGCCAGCAGGGAGACACCCGGACTAGACAGGGGGACCCAGTACTTC	CASRETPGLDRGTQYF
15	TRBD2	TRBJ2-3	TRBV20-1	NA	TGCAGCGTAGACGGCGGGAGATACGGCACAGATACGCAGTATTTT	CSVDGGRYGTDTQYF
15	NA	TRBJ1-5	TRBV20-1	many	TGCAGTGCTAGAGATGTAACGGGAGGCAATCAGCCCCAGCATTTT	CSARDVTGGNQPQHF
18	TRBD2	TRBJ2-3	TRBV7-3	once	TGTGCCAGCAGCTTAACTCTCGGGGCGGGAGGGCCGTCAGATACGCAGTATTTT	CASSLTLGAGGPSDTQYF
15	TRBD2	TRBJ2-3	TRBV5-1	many	TGCGCCAGCAGCTTCACGGGAGGGCCCGGAGATACGCAGTATTTT	CASSFTGGPGDTQYF